This is a list of T cell receptor beta chains from one sample in a study of control samples from healthy donors and cancer patients. The protocol was immunoSEQ multiplex PCR, while the TCRdb copy is restricted to in-frame clones and leaves out a portion. The data show about 150,000 clones, around 96% seen once. Sequenced sample: blood. Every receptor here comes from a man aged 35 to 55 in good health. Both conserved end residues are part of each CDR3. The D gene is left open where the match is weak. Clone size is not always given. Where it is, it says once, few, many or a class for expanded clones.

>TRBJ1-2|-|TRBV3-1/TRBV3-2|15|-
CASSQDLEGGGGYTF
TGTGCCAGCAGCCAAGATCTGGAGGGAGGGGGTGGCTACACCTTC
>TRBJ2-1|-|TRBV12-3/TRBV12-4|13|TRBD1
CASSLRTGGEQFF
TGTGCCAGCAGTTTACGGACAGGGGGCGAGCAGTTCTTC
>TRBJ2-3|-|TRBV19|15|TRBD1
CASRTTGASTDTQYF
TGTGCCAGTAGGACGACAGGGGCCTCCACAGATACGCAGTATTTT
>TRBJ2-7|few|TRBV5-1|18|TRBD1
CASSSAGRWDRDSYEQYF
TGCGCCAGCAGCTCGGCCGGGCGGTGGGACAGGGACTCCTACGAGCAGTACTTC
>TRBJ1-1|-|TRBV7-2|13|-
CASSLAPGTEAFF
TGTGCCAGCAGCTTAGCGCCCGGGACTGAAGCTTTCTTT
>TRBJ1-1|-|TRBV7-9|18|-
CASSLLGKGRGSNTEAFF
TGTGCCAGCAGCTTATTGGGGAAGGGGCGGGGATCGAACACTGAAGCTTTCTTT
>TRBJ2-1|-|TRBV7-2|15|TRBD1
CASSPHGRGIYEQFF
TGTGCCAGCAGCCCCCATGGCAGGGGGATCTATGAGCAGTTCTTC
>TRBJ1-2|-|TRBV28|15|-
CASSLTVQGGSGYTF
TGTGCCAGCAGTCTTACTGTACAGGGTGGATCTGGCTACACCTTC
>TRBJ1-2|-|TRBV6-6|15|-
CASSYSISANYGYTF
TGTGCCAGCAGTTACAGTATCAGCGCTAACTATGGCTACACCTTC
>TRBJ1-5|-|TRBV6-2/TRBV6-3|15|TRBD1
CASSYPGTGHQPQHF
TGTGCCAGCAGTTACCCCGGGACAGGACATCAGCCCCAGCATTTT
>TRBJ1-1|-|TRBV7-2|13|-
CASSLDMRAEAFF
TGTGCCAGCAGCTTAGATATGCGGGCTGAAGCTTTCTTT
>TRBJ1-2|-|TRBV9|12|-
CASSVGLYGYTF
TGTGCCAGCAGCGTAGGTCTCTATGGCTACACCTTC
>TRBJ1-1|-|TRBV27|14|TRBD1
CATQGAGPKTEAFF
TGTGCCACCCAGGGGGCAGGTCCGAAAACTGAAGCTTTCTTT
>TRBJ2-7|-|TRBV6-6|14|-
CASNPGQGDHEQYF
TGTGCCAGCAATCCCGGACAAGGAGACCACGAGCAGTACTTC
>TRBJ2-1|-|TRBV2|15|-
CASRPTRDGYNEQFF
TGTGCCAGCAGACCCACCCGGGACGGGTACAATGAGCAGTTCTTC
>TRBJ2-2|-|TRBV5-5|13|-
CASSLLNTGELFF
TGTGCCAGCAGCTTACTGAACACCGGGGAGCTGTTTTTT
>TRBJ1-6|-|TRBV2|16|TRBD1
CASSWDRVPYNSPLHF
TGTGCCAGCAGTTGGGACAGGGTCCCCTATAATTCACCCCTCCACTTT
>TRBJ2-6|-|TRBV7-2|15|-
CASSSLRTGANVLTF
TGTGCCAGCAGCTCCCTCCGTACCGGGGCCAACGTCCTGACTTTC
>TRBJ1-5|once|TRBV28|17|TRBD1
CASSFGTGFDSNQPQHF
TGTGCCAGCAGTTTCGGGACAGGTTTTGATAGCAATCAGCCCCAGCATTTT
>TRBJ1-6|-|TRBV7-9|16|-
CASSLLVFKDNSPLHF
TGTGCCAGCAGCTTACTAGTATTTAAGGATAATTCACCCCTCCACTTT
>TRBJ1-1|-|TRBV6-5|13|-
CASGQTMNTEAFF
TGTGCCAGCGGTCAGACAATGAACACTGAAGCTTTCTTT
>TRBJ1-2|-|TRBV5-1|13|-
CAGSNMFNYGYTF
TGCGCCGGCAGTAACATGTTTAACTATGGCTACACCTTC
>TRBJ1-5|-|TRBV12-3/TRBV12-4|12|-
CASSPDYQPQHF
TGTGCCAGCAGCCCGGACTATCAGCCCCAGCATTTT
>TRBJ2-1|-|TRBV18|15|TRBD1
CASSSAGTGWNEQFF
TGTGCCAGCTCGTCGGCCGGGACAGGATGGAATGAGCAGTTCTTC
>TRBJ1-1|few|TRBV20-1|12|-
CSASRGHTEAFF
TGCAGTGCTAGTCGGGGCCACACTGAAGCTTTCTTT
>TRBJ2-6|-|TRBV4-3|16|-
CASSQDRGSGANVLTF
TGCGCCAGCAGCCAAGATCGAGGGTCTGGGGCCAACGTCCTGACTTTC
>TRBJ1-3|-|TRBV6-5|14|-
CASRPGVSGNTIYF
TGTGCCAGCAGACCCGGCGTCTCTGGAAACACCATATATTTT
>TRBJ2-7|-|TRBV6-6|16|-
CASSTLEGRVFYEQYF
TGTGCCAGCAGTACGTTGGAGGGGCGAGTTTTCTACGAGCAGTACTTC
>TRBJ1-2|-|TRBV6-2/TRBV6-3|14|TRBD1
CASSTIQGSRGYTF
TGTGCCAGCAGTACTATACAGGGGAGTCGTGGCTACACCTTC
>TRBJ1-1|-|TRBV3-1/TRBV3-2|16|-
CASSQVGGRWNTEAFF
TGTGCCAGCAGCCAGGTGGGAGGACGGTGGAACACTGAAGCTTTCTTT
>TRBJ2-1|once|TRBV27|14|-
CASSLGGSYNEQFF
TGTGCCAGCAGTTTGGGTGGGTCCTACAATGAGCAGTTCTTC
>TRBJ2-7|-|TRBV25-1|13|-
CASGQGEAYEQYF
TGTGCCAGCGGGCAGGGGGAGGCCTACGAGCAGTACTTC
>TRBJ1-4|-|TRBV5-6|14|-
CASNYGTSNEKLFF
TGTGCCAGCAACTACGGGACAAGTAATGAAAAACTGTTTTTT
>TRBJ1-5|-|TRBV5-1|13|-
CASSLGSNQPQHF
TGCGCCAGCAGCTTGGGTAGCAATCAGCCCCAGCATTTT
>TRBJ2-5|-|TRBV28|14|TRBD1
CASRTTGAGETQYF
TGTGCCAGCAGAACGACAGGGGCGGGGGAGACCCAGTACTTC
>TRBJ1-2|-|TRBV6-1|14|-
CASSEPAGAYGYTF
TGTGCCAGCAGTGAACCCGCAGGGGCCTATGGCTACACCTTC
>TRBJ1-3|-|TRBV28|15|TRBD1
CASSRPGQGGNTIYF
TGTGCCAGCAGCCGACCGGGACAGGGTGGAAACACCATATATTTT
>TRBJ1-3|-|TRBV19|16|-
CASSMSAPESGNTIYF
TGTGCCAGTAGTATGTCGGCCCCGGAATCTGGAAACACCATATATTTT